The 14 T cell receptor beta chains below were found in one sample sequenced in a study of blood T cell repertoires in COVID-19. Profiled with immunoSEQ multiplex PCR; TCRdb holds only in-frame clones, not every one. This table holds more than 65,000 clones, roughly 88% found once. The source material was peripheral blood. The receptors come from a woman aged 50 to 65 with acute or convalescent COVID-19.

The chain couples TRBV3-1 (or the pseudogene TRBV3-2) to TRBJ1-1; a possible D gene is TRBD1 (5 bases). Per germline, CDR1 LGHDT and CDR2 YNNKEL (reference sequence). This CDR3 comprises 12 residues. V shed 1 base and J shed 9 bases, with 9 bases lying between them. The CDR3 DNA reads TGTGCCAGCAGCCAAGTTGACAGTAAAGCTTTCTTT. Translated: CASSQVDSKAFF.

This clone was seen only once. This rearrangement joins TRBV19 to TRBJ1-4; a weak D match, TRBD1 (5 bases). The CDR3 is 12 residues long. Germline-derived CDR1 and CDR2 are LNHDA and SQIVND (reference sequence). As DNA, the CDR3 is TGTGCTTCCGAGGACAACAATGAAAAACTGTTTTTT. This encodes CASEDNNEKLFF.

This clone occurred once. The CDR3 sequence: CASRSTGGSGSEETQYF. For the CDR3, the DNA is TGTGCCAGTAGATCCACCGGCGGGTCTGGGAGCGAAGAGACCCAGTACTTC. The gene calls are TRBV19 and TRBJ2-5, with a possible D match to TRBD2 (5 bases). Trimming took 6 bases from V and 3 from J, leaving 23 bases between them. The length of the CDR3 is 17 residues. Germline V CDR1 and CDR2: LNHDA, SQIVND (reference sequence).

About this clone itself: The junction differs from germline at one of its ends, possibly a read error. V gene TRBV6-1 combines with J gene TRBJ1-2; 8 bases are shared with TRBD1. The CDR3 totals 13 residues. Per the germline V gene, CDR1 is MNHNS and CDR2 is SASEGT. The CDR3 nucleotides read TGTGCCAGCAGGGAAGGGACAGGTTATGGCTACACCTTC. It translates to CASREGTGYGYTF.

The chain has TRBV5-1 and TRBJ1-2; D might be TRBD1 (6 bases). The germline V gene has CDR1 SGHRS and CDR2 YFSETQ. V shed 5 bases and J shed 4 bases, with 12 bases lying between them. The CDR3 length is 13 residues. Here the CDR3 reads CASREDSPYGYTF. The CDR3 bases are TGCGCCAGCAGGGAGGACAGTCCCTATGGCTACACCTTC. The whole variable domain, filled in from reference TRBV5-1 and TRBJ1-2, reads KAGVTQTPRYLIKTRGQQVTLSCSPISGHRSVSWYQQTPGQGLQFLFEYFSETQRNKGNFPGRFSGRQFSNSRSEMNVSTLELGDSALYLCASREDSPYGYTFGSGTRLTVV.

This clone appeared a single time. V gene TRBV5-6 combines with J gene TRBJ2-7; possibly TRBD2 for D (5 bases). The CDR3 has 11 residues. V was clipped by 7 bases and J by 5 bases, with 10 bases between them. Germline CDR1 SGHDT, CDR2 YYEEEE. The CDR3 coding sequence is TGTGCCAGCCGGCTGAGGGACGAGCAGTACTTC. This encodes CASRLRDEQYF.

The chain has TRBV3-1 (or the pseudogene TRBV3-2) and TRBJ2-3, with D perhaps TRBD1 (6 bases). Germline loops: CDR1 LGHDT, CDR2 YNNKEL (reference sequence). The CDR3 is made up of 17 amino acids. The germline V and J ends were trimmed by 4 bases and 0 bases, with 17 bases remaining between them. This CDR3 is CASSLPGTTSSTDTQYF. In DNA, the CDR3 is TGTGCCAGCAGCCTTCCCGGGACAACCTCTAGCACAGATACGCAGTATTTT.

The chain employs TRBV10-3 and TRBJ2-7; TRBD2 might be the D (6 bases). The germline gives CDR1 ENHRY, CDR2 SYGVKD. The CDR3 sequence is 15 residues long. Trimming removed 8 bases from V and 5 bases from J, with 22 bases in between. The DNA for the CDR3 is TGTGCCATCGGAGTCGGGCTAGCGTCTGGGGACGAGCAGTACTTC. Amino acids: CAIGVGLASGDEQYF.

This clone came up a few times. J is TRBJ1-1 and V is TRBV7-8, with D possibly being TRBD1 (6 bases). V was shortened by 2 bases and J by 3 bases, with 10 bases between the two germline ends. The germline CDR1 and CDR2 sequences are SGHVS and FQNEAQ. The CDR3 is 14 residues long. The CDR3 nucleotides read TGTGCCAGCAGCTTATCGGGACACTACACTGAAGCTTTCTTT. Encoded protein: CASSLSGHYTEAFF.

This chain joins TRBV6-1 and TRBJ2-7; D is perhaps TRBD2 (5 bases). Trimming pared 2 bases from V and 6 bases from J, leaving 11 bases between. Germline-derived CDR1 and CDR2 are MNHNS and SASEGT. The CDR3 sequence is 13 residues long. The CDR3 spells CASSERRLSEQYF. The CDR3 DNA follows: TGTGCCAGCAGTGAACGGAGACTAAGCGAGCAGTACTTC.

The chain employs TRBV11-2 and TRBJ1-5, with D perhaps matching TRBD1 (5 bases). Germline V gene sequence: CDR1 SGHAT, CDR2 FQNNGV. The ends were cut back, 2 bases at V and 2 bases at J, with 10 bases in the middle. The CDR3 covers 15 residues. CDR3 protein: CASSLSGGGNQPQHF. CDR3 nucleotide sequence: TGTGCCAGCAGCTTAAGCGGAGGGGGCAATCAGCCCCAGCATTTT.

The rearrangement links TRBV7-9 to TRBJ2-7; TRBD1 agrees at 9 bases. The ends lost 5 bases at V and 0 bases at J; junction bases unmatched: 11. This CDR3 spans 17 amino acids. The germline CDR1 and CDR2 sequences are SEHNR and FQNEAQ (reference sequence). For the CDR3, the DNA is TGTGCCAGCAGCCCACGAGGGGGACAGGGACTCTCCTACGAGCAGTACTTC. Amino acids: CASSPRGGQGLSYEQYF.

V is TRBV12-3 or TRBV12-4 and J is TRBJ1-1; D is undetermined. The V and J ends lost 7 bases and 11 bases respectively, with 14 bases between them. This CDR3 spans 11 amino acids. The CDR3 nucleotides are TGTGCCAGCAACAGAAGGGAGGAGGCTTTCTTT. Translating gives CASNRREEAFF.

This clone was observed once. This chain joins TRBV5-4 and TRBJ2-7; TRBD2 aligns across 9 bases. CDR3 length: 15 amino acids. V dropped 4 bases and J dropped 4; count of bases not matched to a gene: 9. The germline CDR1 and CDR2 sequences are SGHNT and YYREEE (reference sequence). In DNA form, the CDR3 reads TGTGCCAGCAGCCCACTGGGGACTAGCATGTACGAGCAGTACTTC. It specifies CASSPLGTSMYEQYF.